This TCR beta chain came from a study of CD8+ T cells in alopecia areata. Treatment specified: oral pan-JAK inhibitor, 5-10 mg twice daily. The investigators collected lesional scalp punch biopsies and peripheral blood from alopecia areata patients. Comment on this clone: What it recognizes is unknown.

Sequencing relied on a cDNA template that was reverse transcribed from extracted RNA. TCRdb's copy holds only in-frame clones and misses some; the assay was immunoSEQ multiplex PCR. The top ten clones hold roughly a sixth of a sample with some 100,000 clones, about 40% of them seen once. Overall study results and limits: Elevated clonality characterized lesional scalp relative to normal scalp, particularly in alopecia totalis/universalis.

Per the germline V gene, CDR1 is DFQATT and CDR2 is SNEGSKA (reference sequence). The CDR3 length is 11 residues. Trimming stripped 4 bases from V and 7 bases from J, with 9 bases between. The rearrangement links TRBV20-1 to TRBJ2-3; D not certain. The sequence came from a human donor with alopecia areata. Sequenced material: CD8+ T cells sorted from blood, taken at week 24, from a patient treated with tofacitinib. The CDR3 coding sequence is TGCAGTGCTATGCTGGAAAATACGCAGTATTTT. Translating gives CSAMLENTQYF.